This TCR beta chain was captured in a study of a mutant IDH1 vaccine in newly diagnosed glioma. Study in general: Vaccination followed radiotherapy alone by 4-6 weeks, or accompanied temozolomide cycles. Prior therapy was radiotherapy, temozolomide, or both; most received both.

CDR1 and CDR2 (germline): SGHDN, FVKESK. The CDR3 covers 15 residues. V was trimmed by 0 bases and J by 7 bases, leaving 13 bases between them. TCRdb's table, derived via immunoSEQ multiplex PCR, lists solely in-frame clones and lacks some. This table has approximately 30,000 clones, roughly 76% appearing once. Time point of the sample: week 35, safety follow-up. Every vaccination contained 300 ug of the mutant IDH1 20-mer peptide and was paired with topical imiquimod. Tumors from donors were new WHO grade 3 or 4 IDH1-mutant astrocytomas with ATRX loss. Comments on this clone: Its specificity is not known.

The clonotype originates from a man aged 50 to 60 with glioma. Here the sequenced sample was PBMCs, taken from a glioma patient whose treatment included an IDH1 peptide vaccine. The rearrangement links TRBV14 to TRBJ2-1; a weak D match, TRBD2 (6 bases). CDR3 region: CASSQEYGRTNEQFF. Here the CDR3 DNA reads TGTGCCAGCAGCCAAGAGTACGGGAGAACGAATGAGCAGTTCTTC.